This is a list of T cell receptor beta chains from one sample in a study of T cells in Graves' hyperthyroidism and ophthalmopathy. TCRdb reanalysed the multiplex PCR reads using MiXCR and keeps one entry per CDR3 protein. This table holds about 550,000 distinct CDR3 sequences, around 20% found once. The source material was blood. These TCRs come from a man between 18 and 35 years old with Graves' hyperthyroidism. Each CDR3 is given with its conserved first and last residue. A D gene is named only where the DNA matches it firmly. Clone size is stated in some rows and not others, as once, few, many or a class when expanded.

clone_size	v_call	d_call	j_call	cdr3_nt	cdr3_aa
.	TRBV5-1	TRBD1	TRBJ2-2	TGCGCCAGCAGAAAAGGACAGGGAGTTTTCACCGGGGAGCTGTTTTTT	CASRKGQGVFTGELFF
.	TRBV6-2/TRBV6-3	TRBD1	TRBJ2-5	TGTGCCAGCAGTTACTCCCCGGGACAGGGGATCGAGACCCAGTACTTC	CASSYSPGQGIETQYF
.	TRBV28	.	TRBJ1-5	TGTGCCAGCAGTTTCCCCACCCATCAGCCCCAGCATTTT	CASSFPTHQPQHF
.	TRBV5-1	.	TRBJ1-1	TGCGCCAGCAGCTCACAGGGAGGGATGAACACTGAAGCTTTCTTT	CASSSQGGMNTEAFF
many	TRBV12-3/TRBV12-4	TRBD1	TRBJ1-2	TGTGCCAGCAGTTTCCAGGGGGCGGACTATGGCTACACCTTC	CASSFQGADYGYTF
few	TRBV6-5	.	TRBJ2-2	TGTGCCAGCAGTTACGGGGCCAGGGGGGCCACCGGGGAGCTGTTTTTT	CASSYGARGATGELFF
many	TRBV11-1	TRBD2	TRBJ2-2	TGTGCCAGCAGCTTTGGGAGGGTGAACACCGGGGAGCTGTTTTTT	CASSFGRVNTGELFF
many	TRBV6-5	.	TRBJ2-7	TGTGCCAGCAGTTCCCCCGGGTCCTCCCCCTACGAGCAGTACTTC	CASSSPGSSPYEQYF
many	TRBV5-1	.	TRBJ2-7	TGCGCCAGCAGCTTTAGGACAGTGGACGAGCAGTACTTC	CASSFRTVDEQYF
few	TRBV24-1	.	TRBJ2-2	TGTGCCACCAGTGATTTCCAGGGATTAAACACCGGGGAGCTGTTTTTT	CATSDFQGLNTGELFF
.	TRBV18	.	TRBJ1-3	TGTGCCAGCTCACCAATATCGATTCACTCTGGAAACACCATATATTTT	CASSPISIHSGNTIYF
many	TRBV4-1	TRBD1	TRBJ2-5	TGCGCCAGCAGTAGGGACAGGGGGCACGAGACCCAGTACTTC	CASSRDRGHETQYF
.	TRBV5-1	TRBD2	TRBJ2-7	TGCGCCAGCAGCCCCTTAGCGGGGGGGCCCAAGGAGCAGTACTTC	CASSPLAGGPKEQYF
.	TRBV2	.	TRBJ2-7	TGTGCCAGCAGTGAAATAGGGGCCCCCGTCGGCGAGCAGTACTTC	CASSEIGAPVGEQYF
few	TRBV6-2/TRBV6-3	.	TRBJ2-2	TGTGCCAGCAGTTCCGCTCTTAGCGCCGGGGAGCTGTTTTTT	CASSSALSAGELFF
.	TRBV3-1	.	TRBJ1-1	TGTGCCAGCAAACTGGAGGGTTCGAACACTGAAGCTTTCTTT	CASKLEGSNTEAFF
.	TRBV6-1	.	TRBJ1-5	TGTGCCAGCAGAAGGGAGGATGGCAATCAGCCCCAGCATTTT	CASRREDGNQPQHF
many	TRBV20-1	.	TRBJ2-7	TGCAGTGCGCCCGCACCTCTGGGTAGCGACGAGCAGTACTTC	CSAPAPLGSDEQYF
.	TRBV28	TRBD1	TRBJ1-6	TGTGCCAGCAGTGTGAGAGGACAGGGCTCCCTCCACTTT	CASSVRGQGSLHF
few	TRBV3-1	.	TRBJ2-2	TGTGCCAGCAGCCATGAAGGGGAAGCCGGGGAGCTGTTTTTT	CASSHEGEAGELFF
many	TRBV28	.	TRBJ2-2	TGTGCCAGCAGTTTGATCGCTAGGAGTGGCGGGGAGCTGTTTTTT	CASSLIARSGGELFF
many	TRBV12-3/TRBV12-4	TRBD1	TRBJ2-2	TGTGCCACCTCCACAGGGGGTTCCACCGGGGAGCTGTTTTTT	CATSTGGSTGELFF
.	TRBV19	.	TRBJ1-1	TGTGCCAGTAGTATAGACGGAAGGAGAGCTTTCTTT	CASSIDGRRAFF
many	TRBV4-1	.	TRBJ1-1	TGCGCCAGCAGCAAAAATTATGGCACTGAAGCTTTCTTT	CASSKNYGTEAFF
few	TRBV19	.	TRBJ2-1	TGTGCCAGTAGAGGAGCGGACAAATACAATGAGCAGTTCTTC	CASRGADKYNEQFF
many	TRBV11-2	TRBD2	TRBJ2-5	TGTGCCAGCAGCTTAGCCCCTAGCGGGGGGGCCCAGTACTTC	CASSLAPSGGAQYF
many	TRBV29-1	.	TRBJ2-7	TGCAGCGTTGCCCCATCGCCCTACGAGCAGTACTTC	CSVAPSPYEQYF
many	TRBV19	TRBD2	TRBJ2-5	TGTGCCTCCTCCGGGGGGGCTAGGGAGACCCAGTACTTC	CASSGGARETQYF
many	TRBV6-1	.	TRBJ1-2	TGTGCCAGCATCCTCGACCCCCTTAGAACTGGCTACACCTTC	CASILDPLRTGYTF
many	TRBV7-8	TRBD2	TRBJ2-7	TGTGCCAGCAGCCATCGACTAGCTTACGAGCAGTACTTC	CASSHRLAYEQYF
.	TRBV12-3/TRBV12-4	.	TRBJ1-6	TGTGCCAGCAGCTATGACACCGATTCACCCCTCCACTTT	CASSYDTDSPLHF
few	TRBV6-1	.	TRBJ2-5	TGTGCCAGCAGTGGCAAGGGACTGCGAGGGGTAGAGACCCAGTACTTC	CASSGKGLRGVETQYF
.	TRBV20-1	.	TRBJ2-7	TGCAGTGCTAGGAGGGGCTGGACCTACGAGCAGTACTTC	CSARRGWTYEQYF
.	TRBV12-3/TRBV12-4	TRBD1	TRBJ2-7	TGTGCCAGCAGTTTAATCCTGGACAGGGGGCGAGGCGAGCAGTACTTC	CASSLILDRGRGEQYF
.	TRBV6-1	TRBD1	TRBJ2-6	TGTGCCAGCAGTGTAGACAGGGATCGGCTCTGGTTTGGCAACGTCCTGACTTTC	CASSVDRDRLWFGNVLTF
many	TRBV7-2	.	TRBJ2-7	TGTGCCAGCAGCCCCCTGCCGACGGGGAGGAGGGTCGAGCAGTACTTC	CASSPLPTGRRVEQYF
many	TRBV11-2	TRBD1	TRBJ1-5	TGTGCCAGCAGCTCCCCTATATTACCGGGACAGGGTGATCAGCCCCAGCATTTT	CASSSPILPGQGDQPQHF
many	TRBV7-3	TRBD1	TRBJ2-5	TGTGCCAGCAGCTTTACAGGGGGAGAGACCCAGTACTTC	CASSFTGGETQYF
many	TRBV19	.	TRBJ1-3	TGTGCCAGTACCGATAGGTCCGACTCTGGAAACACCATATATTTT	CASTDRSDSGNTIYF
.	TRBV28	TRBD1	TRBJ1-6	TGTGCCAGCAGATCTGACAGGGGCTTTTTTTCACCCCTCCACTTT	CASRSDRGFFSPLHF
.	TRBV10-3	.	TRBJ1-2	TGTGCCATCAGTGACCCGTCGATCCGGACAGTCTATGGCTACACCTTC	CAISDPSIRTVYGYTF
many	TRBV20-1	TRBD1	TRBJ1-1	TGCAGTGCGGCGGGGACAGGGGGTGTAGTTCTTGAAGCTTTCTTT	CSAAGTGGVVLEAFF
few	TRBV3-1	.	TRBJ1-6	TGTGCCAGCAGCCAGCTCAGAGATAATTCACCCCTCCACTTT	CASSQLRDNSPLHF
many	TRBV28	TRBD1	TRBJ2-7	TGTGCCAGCAGTTCGGACCCGGGACAGGGGAGCCCCTACGAGCAGTACTTC	CASSSDPGQGSPYEQYF
many	TRBV28	TRBD1	TRBJ2-7	TGTGCCAGCAGGAAGGGACAGCCAGGCGGGTGCGAGCAGTACTTC	CASRKGQPGGCEQYF